The 21 T cell receptor beta chains reported below all come from one sample, sequenced in a study of T-cell memory formation after mild COVID-19. TCRdb ran MiXCR on the 5' RACE reads and lists one entry per CDR3 protein. The sample holds a few hundred thousand distinct CDR3 sequences, less than 9.5% seen once. Sequencing was carried out using PBMCs or a T cell subset sorted from them (not recorded which). The receptors were gathered from a young man who had mild COVID-19 (a few samples of this study predate the infection). Cell type and time point are not known.

The table lists this clonotype with a few counts. The V gene is TRBV29-1, the J gene TRBJ2-5; D might be TRBD1 (6 bases). CDR3 size: 11 residues. Trimming removed 7 bases at V and 1 base at J, with 7 bases between. CDR1 and CDR2 from the germline V gene are SQVTM and ANQGSEA. The CDR3 DNA sequence: TGCAGCGGCAGGGGCCAAGAGACCCAGTACTTC. It is translated as CSGRGQETQYF.

This clonotype showed up just a few times. The chain has TRBV24-1 and TRBJ2-1; 8 nucleotides match TRBD1. Trimming removed 1 base from V and 7 bases from J; junction bases left unmatched: 8. The CDR3 loop spans 16 amino acids. Germline CDR1 KGHDR, CDR2 SFDVKD. The CDR3 region has the DNA TGTGCCACCAGTGATTTTCTAGGACAGGGCCCTAATGAGCAGTTCTTC. Encoded protein: CATSDFLGQGPNEQFF.

The chain employs TRBV7-2 and TRBJ2-3, with a weak D call TRBD1 (5 bases). CDR3 length: 14 amino acids. Germline V gene data show CDR1 as SGHTA and CDR2 as FQGNSA. Trimming took 2 bases from V and 4 from J, leaving 10 bases between them. CDR3 region: CASSLSQGPDTQYF. The CDR3 DNA reads as TGTGCCAGCAGCTTATCCCAGGGCCCAGATACGCAGTATTTT.

This clonotype was seen a handful of times. V usage is TRBV4-1 and J usage is TRBJ2-5; 7 bases map to TRBD2. The CDR3 has 15 amino acids. The ends lost 4 bases at V and 3 bases at J; junction bases unmatched: 8. Germline lookup yields CDR1 MGHRA and CDR2 YSYEKL. The chain's CDR3 is CASSLTGRGEETQYF. DNA for the CDR3: TGCGCCAGCAGCCTCACCGGCCGGGGGGAAGAGACCCAGTACTTC.

The V and J genes are TRBV7-2 and TRBJ2-3; 12 nucleotides align to TRBD2. CDR1 is SGHTA and CDR2 is FQGNSA in the germline V gene. There are 15 residues in the CDR3. With V trimmed by 8 bases and J by 3 bases, 6 bases remained unmatched. CDR3 bases: TGTGCCAGCCGGCTAGCGGGGGGGAGGACAGATACGCAGTATTTT. Protein sequence: CASRLAGGRTDTQYF.

In its sample, this clonotype was seen a few times. The rearrangement joins TRBV11-2 to TRBJ2-4; perhaps TRBD2 as D (6 bases). Trimming pared 5 bases from V and 3 bases from J, leaving 14 bases between. The CDR3 runs to 15 residues. The germline CDR1 and CDR2 sequences are SGHAT and FQNNGV. The CDR3 DNA follows: TGTGCCAGCAGCACCGCGGGACGAGGCAAAAACATTCAGTACTTC. Translation: CASSTAGRGKNIQYF.

The chain has TRBV4-2 and TRBJ2-1, with 8 bases that match TRBD2. Germline V CDR1 and CDR2: LGHNA, YNFKEQ. The length of the CDR3 is 17 residues. The junction had 10 bases not matched to a gene; V was cut back by 0 bases and J by 6 bases. CDR3 DNA: TGTGCCAGCAGCCAAGATCTATGGCGGGGGGCTACCAATGAGCAGTTCTTC. Residues: CASSQDLWRGATNEQFF.

A few counts support this clonotype. V and J are TRBV28 and TRBJ2-3; 9 bases are a match to TRBD1. V lost 8 bases to trimming and J lost 5 bases; unmatched junction nucleotides: 14. The CDR3 is 16 amino acids. Germline V gene sequence: CDR1 MDHEN, CDR2 SYDVKM. This CDR3 is CASVNPGQGTQDTQYF. As DNA, the CDR3 is TGTGCCAGCGTAAACCCCGGACAGGGGACCCAAGATACGCAGTATTTT.

This clonotype has just a few counts. V gene TRBV20-1 combines with J gene TRBJ2-4, with 7 bases that match TRBD1. With V trimmed by 0 bases and J by 1 base, 9 bases remained unmatched. Germline loops: CDR1 DFQATT, CDR2 SNEGSKA (reference sequence). The CDR3 extends over 17 amino acids. CDR3 protein: CSARDLLETGAKNIQYF. DNA for the CDR3: TGCAGTGCTAGAGATCTGCTAGAGACAGGGGCCAAAAACATTCAGTACTTC.

The genes are TRBV5-6 and TRBJ2-7; 7 nucleotides agree with TRBD1. The CDR3 contains 14 residues. The J segment lost 3 bases and the V segment lost 0 bases, leaving 3 bases of the junction unmatched. Per germline, CDR1 SGHDT and CDR2 YYEEEE. This CDR3 reads CASSLVGQNYEQYF. CDR3 DNA sequence: TGTGCCAGCAGCTTGGTGGGACAGAACTACGAGCAGTACTTC.

This clonotype was recorded a few times. CDR3 sequence reads: CATSRENLAGIDTGELFF. As DNA, the CDR3 is TGTGCCACCAGCAGGGAGAACCTAGCGGGCATTGACACCGGGGAGCTGTTTTTT. The genes are TRBV15 and TRBJ2-2; 8 nucleotides match TRBD2. Trimming at V came to 3 bases and at J to 3 bases, leaving 12 bases not matched to a gene. The CDR3 length is 18 residues. The germline V gene has CDR1 LNHNV and CDR2 YYDKDF (reference sequence).

This chain links TRBV3-1 with TRBJ2-5; D gene uncertain. CDR3 length: 15 residues. The V gene lost 0 bases and the J gene lost 5 bases, with 13 bases spanning the gap. Germline V gene data show CDR1 as LGHDT and CDR2 as YNNKEL (reference sequence). CDR3 sequence: CASSQDKESWETQYF. As DNA, the CDR3 is TGTGCCAGCAGCCAAGATAAAGAATCTTGGGAGACCCAGTACTTC.

The chain combines TRBV6-6 with TRBJ1-5; D remains unclear. The V and J ends lost 5 bases and 11 bases respectively, with 13 bases between them. The V gene's germline CDR1 is MNHNY and CDR2 SVGAGI (reference sequence). The CDR3 sequence is 12 residues long. This CDR3 is CASSPLGLAQHF. In DNA form, the CDR3 reads TGTGCCAGCAGTCCGTTAGGACTAGCCCAGCATTTT.

This clonotype was observed at least ten times. One end of the junction does not line up with germline, which may come from a read error. The V call is TRBV7-9, the J call TRBJ1-2, with a weak D call TRBD1 (5 bases). Germline assignment: CDR1 SEHNR and CDR2 FQNEAQ (reference sequence). CDR3 size: 10 residues. For the CDR3, the DNA is TGTGCCAGCAGCTGGGACCCTTCGCACTTC. Translation: CASSWDPSHF.

This clonotype has more than one count but fewer than ten. The rearrangement links TRBV12-3 or TRBV12-4 to TRBJ2-7; 7 bases are a match to TRBD1. V lost 5 bases, J lost 2 bases, and 6 bases stayed unmatched. The CDR3 is 14 residues long. CDR3 residues: CASSLRGQTYEQYF. The CDR3 nucleotides read TGTGCCAGCAGTCTACGGGGACAGACCTACGAGCAGTACTTC.

This clonotype was observed a handful of times. The chain combines TRBV6-2 or TRBV6-3 with TRBJ1-6; 10 nucleotides agree with TRBD1. The ends lost 7 bases at V and 11 bases at J; junction bases unmatched: 14. This CDR3 region has 16 residues. Germline V CDR1 and CDR2: MNHEY, SVGEGT. As DNA, the CDR3 is TGTGCCAGCACCGATCCTCCGGGACAGGGGTTTCCACCCCTCCACTTT. Its protein is CASTDPPGQGFPPLHF.

CDR3 nucleotides: TGTGCCAGCAGTTTATCGGGGCGGGGAAGAAACATTCAGTACTTC. It yields the protein CASSLSGRGRNIQYF. This chain links TRBV27 with TRBJ2-4; D is possibly TRBD2 (6 bases). This CDR3 is built from 15 residues. The germline V gene has CDR1 MNHEY and CDR2 SMNVEV (reference sequence). V was pared by 0 bases and J by 6 bases, with 12 bases between.

The chain carries TRBV9 and TRBJ2-3; TRBD2 aligns across 9 bases. The CDR3 is 15 residues long. The junction had 3 bases not matched to a gene; V was cut back by 4 bases and J by 0 bases. Germline V lookup: CDR1 SGDLS, CDR2 YYNGEE. The CDR3 protein is CASSQGLASTDTQYF. CDR3 DNA sequence: TGTGCCAGCAGCCAGGGACTAGCTAGCACAGATACGCAGTATTTT.

This clonotype was found a few times. The rearrangement uses TRBV12-3 or TRBV12-4 and TRBJ2-3; 11 nucleotides align to TRBD2. V shed 0 bases, J shed 6 bases, and the junction held 2 bases outside the gene matches. The CDR3 has 15 residues. CDR3: CASSLALAGGDTQYF. CDR3 coding DNA: TGTGCCAGCAGTTTAGCGCTAGCGGGGGGTGATACGCAGTATTTT.

This chain uses TRBV7-9 with TRBJ2-7; 7 nucleotides line up with TRBD1. V gave up 5 bases and J gave up 2 bases; unmatched junction bases: 9. This CDR3 has 15 amino acids. Per germline, CDR1 SEHNR and CDR2 FQNEAQ (reference sequence). The CDR3 coding sequence is TGTGCCAGCAGCCCGATCCTAACAGGGGCCTACGAGCAGTACGTC. Its protein product is CASSPILTGAYEQYV.

The chain has TRBV6-6 and TRBJ1-1; possibly TRBD1 for D (5 bases). The CDR3 totals 16 residues. Germline CDR1 reads MNHNY; CDR2 reads SVGAGI (reference sequence). Trimming took off 5 bases at V and 0 bases at J, with 16 bases between the two ends. The CDR3 DNA reads as TGTGCCAGCAGTCCCCTCGGGGGAGCGATGAACACTGAAGCTTTCTTT. Its translation is CASSPLGGAMNTEAFF.